This T cell receptor (beta chain) appears in the sequencing data of a study of blood T cells in healthy people across ages. A sample-barcoded 5' primer and a J-beta primer mix were used in a second PCR of roughly 7 to 12 cycles. Each cDNA molecule carried a tag from a template-switch adaptor that contained 12 random nucleotides. TCRdb re-called the 5' RACE reads with MiXCR, one entry per CDR3 protein. In the table there are about 1.4 million distinct CDR3 sequences, 55% to 75% of which are singletons. The CDR3 runs to 14 residues. The V end lost 6 bases, the J end lost 6 bases, and 21 bases lay between the germline ends. In germline, CDR1 is DFQATT, CDR2 SNEGSKA (reference sequence).

This TCR came from a man between 18 and 29 years old in good health. The chain combines TRBV20-1 with TRBJ2-7, with D perhaps being TRBD1 or TRBD2 (5 bases each). The specimen was blood. The CDR3 here is CSAKWLGSGLEQYF. CDR3 coding DNA: TGCAGTGCCAAGTGGTTGGGGTCGGGGCTCGAGCAGTACTTC.